This TCR beta chain originates from a study of fetal regulatory T cell absence and autoimmunity. The table came from immunoSEQ multiplex PCR; TCRdb's copy has only in-frame clones and leaves some out. The sample includes tens of thousands of clones, approximately 80% of them seen just once. The CDR3 loop spans 13 amino acids. Per germline, CDR1 SGDLS and CDR2 YYNGEE. V was shortened by 0 bases and J by 4 bases, with 7 bases between the two germline ends. The sequence derives from a newborn boy with IPEX syndrome. Material: cord blood. V gene TRBV9 combines with J gene TRBJ2-5; tentative D call: TRBD1 (6 bases). This chain's CDR3 is CASSVARGETQYF. DNA for the CDR3: TGTGCCAGCAGCGTAGCCAGGGGAGAGACCCAGTACTTC.